The clone carrying this T cell receptor beta chain appeared a few times. Losses at the gene ends were 3 bases for V and 3 bases for J; bases not matched to a gene: 6. Germline CDR1 reads MDHEN; CDR2 reads SYDVKM. CDR3 size: 16 residues. TCRdb re-called the 5' RACE reads with MiXCR, one entry per CDR3 protein. The table lists 500,000 to 650,000 distinct CDR3 sequences, around an eighth of them singletons. This entry comes from a study of T cells after yellow fever vaccination. The sample in question was PBMCs, obtained on the day of the yellow fever booster vaccination. The TCR was taken from a man aged 25-45 years who received the YFV17D yellow fever vaccine. The rearrangement uses TRBV28 and TRBJ2-7; 12 bases are a match to TRBD2. CDR3 sequence: CASSFSRTSGIYEQYF. Written as DNA, the CDR3 is TGTGCCAGCAGTTTTTCCCGGACTAGCGGGATCTACGAGCAGTACTTC.